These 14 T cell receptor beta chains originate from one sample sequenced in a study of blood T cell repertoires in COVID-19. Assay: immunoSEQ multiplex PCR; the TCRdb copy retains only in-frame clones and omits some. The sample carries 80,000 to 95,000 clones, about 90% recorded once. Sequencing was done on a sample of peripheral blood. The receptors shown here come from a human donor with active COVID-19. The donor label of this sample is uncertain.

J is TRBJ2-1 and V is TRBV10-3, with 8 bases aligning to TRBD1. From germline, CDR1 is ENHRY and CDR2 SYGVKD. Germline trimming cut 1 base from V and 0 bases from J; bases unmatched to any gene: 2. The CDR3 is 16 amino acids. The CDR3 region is CAISEWTGSSYNEQFF. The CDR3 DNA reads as TGTGCCATCAGTGAGTGGACAGGGAGCTCCTACAATGAGCAGTTCTTC.

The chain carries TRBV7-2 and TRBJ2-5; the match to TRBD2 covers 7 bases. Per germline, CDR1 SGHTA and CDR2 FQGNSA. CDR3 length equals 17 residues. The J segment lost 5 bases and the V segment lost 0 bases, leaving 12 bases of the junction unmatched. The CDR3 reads CASSLAVSSGYGETQYF. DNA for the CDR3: TGTGCCAGCAGCTTAGCAGTGTCTAGCGGCTATGGGGAGACCCAGTACTTC.

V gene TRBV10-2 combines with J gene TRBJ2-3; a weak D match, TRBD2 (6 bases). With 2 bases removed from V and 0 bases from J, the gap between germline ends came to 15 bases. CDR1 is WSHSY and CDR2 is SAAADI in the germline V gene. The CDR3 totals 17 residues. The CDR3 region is CASSEGWGESSTDTQYF. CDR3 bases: TGCGCCAGCAGTGAGGGTTGGGGGGAGTCTAGCACAGATACGCAGTATTTT.

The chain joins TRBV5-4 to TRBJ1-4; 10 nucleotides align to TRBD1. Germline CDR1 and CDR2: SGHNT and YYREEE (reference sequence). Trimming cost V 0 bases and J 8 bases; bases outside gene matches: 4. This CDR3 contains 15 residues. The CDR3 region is CASSLGQGAGEKLFF. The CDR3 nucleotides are TGTGCCAGCAGCTTGGGACAGGGGGCCGGGGAAAAACTGTTTTTT.

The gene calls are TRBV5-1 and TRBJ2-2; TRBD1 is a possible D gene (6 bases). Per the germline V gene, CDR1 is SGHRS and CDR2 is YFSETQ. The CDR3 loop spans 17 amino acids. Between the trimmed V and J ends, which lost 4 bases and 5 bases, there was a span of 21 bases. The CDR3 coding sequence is TGCGCCAGCAGCCTGCAGGGGCCCTCCCAGGGAACCGGGGAGCTGTTTTTT. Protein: CASSLQGPSQGTGELFF.

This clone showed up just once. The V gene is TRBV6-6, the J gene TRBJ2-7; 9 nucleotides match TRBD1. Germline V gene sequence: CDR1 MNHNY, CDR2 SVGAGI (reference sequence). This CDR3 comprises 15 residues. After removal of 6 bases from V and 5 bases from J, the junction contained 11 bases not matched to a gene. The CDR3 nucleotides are TGTGCCAGCAGACCTTTTGGGACAGGGTCGGACGAGCAGTACTTC. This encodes CASRPFGTGSDEQYF.

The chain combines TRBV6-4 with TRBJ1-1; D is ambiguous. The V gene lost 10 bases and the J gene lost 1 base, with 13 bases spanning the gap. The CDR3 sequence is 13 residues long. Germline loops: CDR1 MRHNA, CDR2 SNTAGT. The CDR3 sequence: CATLTRWNTEAFF. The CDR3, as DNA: TGTGCCACCTTAACGCGCTGGAACACTGAAGCTTTCTTT.

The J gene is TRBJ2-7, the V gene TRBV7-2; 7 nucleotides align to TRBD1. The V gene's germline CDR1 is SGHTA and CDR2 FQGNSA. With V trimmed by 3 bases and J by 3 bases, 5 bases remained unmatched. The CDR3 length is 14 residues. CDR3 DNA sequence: TGTGCCAGCAGCTTGGATAGACAGGGCTACGAGCAGTACTTC. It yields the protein CASSLDRQGYEQYF.

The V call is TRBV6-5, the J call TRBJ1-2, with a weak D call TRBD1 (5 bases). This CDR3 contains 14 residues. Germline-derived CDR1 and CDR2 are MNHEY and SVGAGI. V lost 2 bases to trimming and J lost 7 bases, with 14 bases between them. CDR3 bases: TGTGCCAGCAGTTACCAGGGTTCGGGGGGTGGCTACACCTTC. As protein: CASSYQGSGGGYTF.

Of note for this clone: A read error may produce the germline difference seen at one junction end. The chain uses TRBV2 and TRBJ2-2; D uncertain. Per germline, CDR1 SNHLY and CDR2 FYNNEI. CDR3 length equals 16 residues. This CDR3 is CASSEEVAGKTGELFF. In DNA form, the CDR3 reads TGTGCCAGCAGCGAAGAGGTGGCAGGCAAAACCGGGGAGCTGTTTTTT.

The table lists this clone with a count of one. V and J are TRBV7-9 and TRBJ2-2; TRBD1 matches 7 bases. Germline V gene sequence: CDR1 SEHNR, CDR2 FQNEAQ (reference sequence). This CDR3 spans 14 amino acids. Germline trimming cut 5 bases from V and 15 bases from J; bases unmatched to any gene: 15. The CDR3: CASSQGQYTGEMFF. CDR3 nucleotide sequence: TGTGCCAGCAGCCAGGGACAGTACACCGGGGAAATGTTTTTT.

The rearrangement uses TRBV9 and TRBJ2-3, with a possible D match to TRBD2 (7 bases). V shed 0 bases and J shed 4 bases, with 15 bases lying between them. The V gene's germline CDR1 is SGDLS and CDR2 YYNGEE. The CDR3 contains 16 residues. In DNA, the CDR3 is TGTGCCAGCAGCGTAGCTAGGGGGGGGAGCGCAGATACGCAGTATTTT. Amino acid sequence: CASSVARGGSADTQYF.

The CDR3: CASSYLRQSEAFF. The CDR3 DNA reads TGTGCCAGCAGTTACCTCCGACAGAGTGAAGCTTTCTTT. V usage is TRBV6-5 and J usage is TRBJ1-1; possible D gene TRBD1, 5 bases. CDR1 is MNHEY and CDR2 is SVGAGI in the germline V gene. The CDR3 loop spans 13 amino acids. The V gene lost 2 bases and the J gene lost 7 bases, with 11 bases spanning the gap.

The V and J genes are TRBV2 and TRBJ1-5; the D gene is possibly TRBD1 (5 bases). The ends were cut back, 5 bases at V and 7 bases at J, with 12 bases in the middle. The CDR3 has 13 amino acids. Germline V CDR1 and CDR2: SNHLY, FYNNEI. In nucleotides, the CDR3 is TGTGCCAGCAGTCCTGGGGGGGTCCAGCCCCAGCATTTT. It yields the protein CASSPGGVQPQHF.